This T cell receptor beta chain stems from a study of memory CD4+ T cells and cytomegalovirus serostatus. About the study: Healthy Belgian adult donors included nine or ten CMV-positive and around 25 CMV-negative people.

The sort gate was single viable CD3+CD4+CD8-CD45RO+ cells for memory CD4+ T cells. A word on this clone: The antigen is undetermined.

Findings and caveats of the study: Suggested: most of the CMV-linked TCR signature lies in CD4+ memory cells.

Per the authors' pipeline: After removing out-of-frame reads, 2,204,828 distinct TCRbeta sequences remained. TCRdb's copy holds only in-frame clones and misses some; the assay was immunoSEQ multiplex PCR. The V and J calls and clone size come from that table; D and trimming were worked out from the DNA. Of roughly 67,000 clones in the sample, roughly 76% were seen once. This TCR was recovered from an adult in good health and CMV-seropositive. Sequenced input: memory CD4+ T cells from blood.

The CDR3 DNA is TGTGCCAGCAGCTCAGGGGTTGCGCAGTATTTT. It codes for CASSSGVAQYF. The gene calls are TRBV5-6 and TRBJ2-3, with D possibly being TRBD1 (6 bases). CDR1 SGHDT and CDR2 YYEEEE come from the germline V gene. This CDR3 has 11 residues. Between the trimmed V and J ends, which lost 3 bases and 10 bases, there was a span of 9 bases.